Listed below are T cell receptor beta chains from one sample, sequenced in a study of human T cells and chemical hapten exposure. TCRdb analysed the RACE reads with MiXCR anew, one entry per CDR3 protein. The table shows over 300,000 distinct CDR3 sequences, with 4.5% to 6% occurring only once. The sequencing here drew on whole blood, taken in connection with sensitization to the hapten diphenylcyclopropenone (DPC). Every receptor here comes from a woman between 50 and 59 years old with alopecia areata. Some clones in this sample may be carry-over from other donors' samples. Each CDR3 is given with its conserved first and last residue. A D gene is named only where the DNA matches it firmly. Size values are once, few and many counts, or a class for expanded clones, and some rows have none.

V,size,J,D,CDR3,DNA
TRBV14,many,TRBJ2-5,TRBD2,CASSPGLAEPQETQYF,TGTGCCAGCAGCCCCGGACTAGCGGAGCCCCAAGAGACCCAGTACTTC
TRBV3-1,few,TRBJ2-1,NA,CASSRPGGSSYNEQFF,TGTGCCAGCAGCCGCCCTGGTGGGAGCTCCTACAATGAGCAGTTCTTC
TRBV2,few,TRBJ1-5,TRBD1,CASTGTGGRINQPQHF,TGTGCCAGCACCGGGACAGGGGGGCGAATCAATCAGCCCCAGCATTTT
TRBV10-3,many,TRBJ2-1,TRBD2,CAISVTSSGYNEQFF,TGTGCCATCAGTGTAACCTCTAGCGGGTACAATGAGCAGTTCTTC
TRBV7-8,NA,TRBJ1-1,NA,CASSLIGWTEAFF,TGTGCCAGCAGCTTGATTGGCTGGACTGAAGCTTTCTTT
TRBV14,few,TRBJ2-1,NA,CASSQGRYNEQFF,TGTGCCAGCAGCCAAGGACGGTACAATGAGCAGTTCTTC
TRBV20-1,few,TRBJ1-6,NA,CSATRQASSYNSPLHF,TGCAGTGCAACGCGGCAGGCCAGCTCCTATAATTCACCCCTCCACTTT
TRBV20-1,many,TRBJ2-7,TRBD2,CSAFSGTSGSEQYF,TGCAGTGCCTTCTCCGGGACTAGCGGGAGCGAGCAGTACTTC
TRBV5-1,few,TRBJ2-2,NA,CASIGQINTGELFF,TGCGCCAGCATTGGACAGATTAACACCGGGGAGCTGTTTTTT
TRBV29-1,NA,TRBJ1-2,NA,CSVEDEGFNYGYTF,TGCAGCGTTGAAGATGAGGGTTTCAACTATGGCTACACCTTC
TRBV12-5,few,TRBJ2-1,TRBD1,CASGLPPGQGRNEQFF,TGTGCTAGTGGTTTGCCCCCGGGACAGGGGAGGAATGAGCAGTTCTTC
TRBV20-1,many,TRBJ2-5,TRBD1,CSASQQGRGETQYF,TGCAGTGCTAGCCAACAGGGGAGAGGAGAGACCCAGTACTTC
TRBV29-1,few,TRBJ1-1,NA,CSVAAGTSNTEAFF,TGCAGCGTCGCTGCGGGGACGTCGAACACTGAAGCTTTCTTT
TRBV29-1,few,TRBJ2-2,NA,CSVVSRVTGELFF,TGCAGCGTTGTAAGCAGGGTCACCGGGGAGCTGTTTTTT
TRBV5-1,many,TRBJ2-3,TRBD2,CASSLSTSGGASTDTQYF,TGCGCCAGCAGCTTGTCAACTAGCGGGGGGGCAAGCACAGATACGCAGTATTTT
TRBV6-6,few,TRBJ1-5,TRBD1,CASSSRDRGKGNQPQHF,TGTGCCAGCAGCTCCCGGGACAGGGGTAAAGGGAATCAGCCCCAGCATTTT
TRBV12-3/TRBV12-4,few,TRBJ1-1,NA,CASSLSRPTEAFF,TGTGCCAGCAGTTTATCCCGGCCAACTGAAGCTTTCTTT
TRBV2,NA,TRBJ1-1,NA,CASAGLNTEAFF,TGTGCCAGCGCAGGCCTGAACACTGAAGCTTTCTTT
TRBV2,few,TRBJ1-2,TRBD1,CASSPGQGARGYTF,TGTGCCAGCAGCCCGGGACAGGGGGCTCGTGGCTACACCTTC
TRBV25-1,many,TRBJ1-5,NA,CASSTGSQPQHF,TGTGCCAGCAGTACGGGTAGTCAGCCCCAGCATTTT
TRBV5-4,few,TRBJ1-1,NA,CASSRDFSLGEAFF,TGTGCCAGCAGCCGGGACTTCTCCCTCGGTGAAGCTTTCTTT
TRBV4-1,NA,TRBJ1-3,NA,CASSQVSALDTIYF,TGCGCCAGCAGCCAAGTATCGGCCTTGGACACCATATATTTT
TRBV7-9,many,TRBJ2-7,TRBD1,CASSPGTGTYEQYF,TGTGCCAGCAGCCCCGGGACAGGGACCTACGAGCAGTACTTC
TRBV11-2,many,TRBJ1-1,NA,CASSLGSSHTEAFF,TGTGCCAGCAGCTTAGGCTCGTCCCACACTGAAGCTTTCTTT
TRBV6-1,many,TRBJ2-1,NA,CASSVTPGLRYNEQFF,TGTGCCAGCAGTGTTACCCCGGGCCTCCGATACAATGAGCAGTTCTTC
TRBV6-6,few,TRBJ1-4,TRBD1,CASSRGQEGKLFF,TGTGCCAGCAGTCGTGGACAGGAGGGGAAACTGTTTTTT
TRBV4-1,many,TRBJ1-4,NA,CASSQEPGRAIELFF,TGCGCCAGCAGCCAGGAACCGGGACGGGCCATTGAACTGTTTTTT
TRBV12-3/TRBV12-4,many,TRBJ2-1,NA,CASSWGFYNEQFF,TGTGCCAGCAGTTGGGGCTTTTACAATGAGCAGTTCTTC
TRBV5-6,NA,TRBJ2-3,NA,CASSERQAYSTDTQYF,TGTGCCAGCAGCGAAAGACAGGCCTATAGCACAGATACGCAGTATTTT
TRBV23-1,many,TRBJ2-3,TRBD2,CASPQRETSTDTQYF,TGCGCCAGCCCGCAGCGGGAAACGAGCACAGATACGCAGTATTTT
TRBV19,few,TRBJ2-7,NA,CASSIDSNSYEQYF,TGTGCCAGTAGTATTGACAGCAACTCCTACGAGCAGTACTTC
TRBV28,many,TRBJ1-2,TRBD1,CASSSPDRSIVTF,TGTGCCAGCAGTTCTCCGGACAGGTCTATCGTCACCTTC
TRBV7-2,few,TRBJ2-3,NA,CASSSWGGSDTQYF,TGTGCCAGCAGCTCGTGGGGAGGTTCAGATACGCAGTATTTT
TRBV20-1,few,TRBJ2-7,TRBD1,CSARTGGLYEQYF,TGCAGTGCCCGGACAGGGGGACTCTACGAGCAGTACTTC
TRBV12-3/TRBV12-4,few,TRBJ1-3,TRBD1,CASIDTGGGLRGNTIYF,TGTGCCAGCATTGACACAGGGGGCGGTTTAAGAGGAAACACCATATATTTT
TRBV3-1,few,TRBJ2-7,NA,CASSQTDEQYF,TGTGCCAGCAGCCAAACTGACGAGCAGTACTTC
TRBV12-3/TRBV12-4,few,TRBJ2-5,NA,CASSFRGKTQYF,TGTGCCAGCAGTTTTCGGGGAAAGACCCAGTACTTC
TRBV20-1,NA,TRBJ2-7,NA,CSARDKQSHNYEQYF,TGCAGTGCTAGAGATAAACAGAGTCATAACTACGAGCAGTACTTC
TRBV7-2,many,TRBJ2-1,NA,CASSQGLNFYNEQFF,TGTGCCAGCAGCCAGGGACTCAACTTTTACAATGAGCAGTTCTTC
TRBV29-1,NA,TRBJ2-2,NA,CSVVGTAGELFF,TGCAGCGTTGTGGGGACCGCCGGGGAGCTGTTTTTT
TRBV4-2,NA,TRBJ1-5,NA,CADAGGASNQPQHF,TGTGCCGACGCCGGGGGGGCAAGCAATCAGCCCCAGCATTTT
TRBV11-2,many,TRBJ1-1,TRBD1,CASSPRTGVRGTEAFF,TGTGCCAGCAGCCCCCGGACAGGGGTCAGGGGGACTGAAGCTTTCTTT
TRBV6-2/TRBV6-3,few,TRBJ2-5,TRBD1,CASSYSPRDSKETQYF,TGTGCCAGCAGTTACTCACCCCGGGACAGCAAAGAGACCCAGTACTTC
TRBV6-5,few,TRBJ2-2,NA,CASSYGIGETGELFF,TGTGCCAGCAGTTACGGTATAGGGGAAACCGGGGAGCTGTTTTTT
TRBV11-2,many,TRBJ2-5,NA,CASSPSRAQETQYF,TGTGCCAGCAGCCCCTCCCGGGCCCAAGAGACCCAGTACTTC
TRBV28,few,TRBJ2-7,NA,CASSGDIKEQYF,TGTGCCAGCAGTGGGGACATTAAAGAGCAGTACTTC
TRBV27,many,TRBJ1-1,NA,CASSPRGTLAEAFF,TGTGCCAGCAGTCCCAGGGGAACGTTAGCTGAAGCTTTCTTT
TRBV27,many,TRBJ2-1,TRBD2,CASSSGTSGDNEQFF,TGTGCCAGCAGTTCTGGAACTAGCGGAGACAATGAGCAGTTCTTC